This T cell receptor beta chain was profiled in a study of CD8 T cells in Susac syndrome. Findings and caveats of the study: Susac CD8+ clonal expansion peaked in TEMRA cells and active patients.

All included Susac syndrome patients satisfied recently defined diagnostic criteria for definite or probable disease. Germline loops: CDR1 SEHNR, CDR2 FQNEAQ (reference sequence). This CDR3 region has 16 residues. V shed 4 bases, J shed 5 bases, and the junction held 8 bases outside the gene matches. Reverse transcription of about 0.45 to 1 ug RNA used random hexamers. TCRdb redid the calling of the immunoSEQ multiplex PCR reads with MiXCR, one entry per CDR3 protein. The sample includes over 70,000 distinct CDR3 sequences, roughly 95% of them seen just once. As concerns this clonotype: Its antigen remains unidentified.

The chain employs TRBV7-9 and TRBJ1-6; 7 bases align to TRBD1. Sequenced input: CD8+ T cells from PBMCs. This TCR was sampled from a human donor with Susac syndrome. CDR3 loop: CASSSRSGQNNSPLHF. CDR3 nucleotide sequence: TGTGCCAGCAGCTCCCGATCGGGACAGAATAATTCACCCCTCCACTTT. Supplemented by reference TRBV7-9 and TRBJ1-6, the full variable domain reads DTGVSQNPRHKITKRGQNVTFRCDPISEHNRLYWYRQTLGQGPEFLTYFQNEAQLEKSRLLSDRFSAERPKGSFSTLEIQRTEQGDSAMYLCASSSRSGQNNSPLHFGNGTRLTVT.